This TCR beta chain appears in the sequencing data of a study of blood T cell repertoires in COVID-19. This clone came up a few times. V shed 4 bases and J shed 9 bases, with 13 bases lying between them. CDR3 length: 13 amino acids. CDR1 and CDR2 from the germline V gene are ENHRY and SYGVKD. TCRdb's copy holds only in-frame clones and misses some; the assay was immunoSEQ multiplex PCR. Here the sample spans approximately 150,000 clones, approximately 80% being singletons. Input material: PBMCs or T cells enriched from blood (not recorded which). This chain joins TRBV10-3 and TRBJ2-1; a weak D match, TRBD1 (6 bases). The TCR sequence derives from a man aged 50 or older in a cohort exposed to, infected with or recovered from COVID-19 (not recorded which). The CDR3, as DNA: TGTGCCATCAGTGGAGACAGGTTGAGTGAGCAGTTCTTC. This sequence encodes CAISGDRLSEQFF.